This T cell receptor beta chain was profiled in a study of technical replicates of blood from several donors (TCRdb year 2017). Receptor libraries were prepared by the immunoSEQ multiplex PCR assay. In TCRdb, the immuneACCESS table is reduced to in-frame sequences with V and J assigned. These tables do not hold every clone; where another copy was compared, an unresolved V gene accounts for under half, and the others remain unexplained. This sample lists 8,500 to 10,000 clones; roughly nine tenths were detected once. 7.5% to 9.5% of the sample belongs to the ten largest clones. The CDR3 goes from the cysteine to the phenylalanine over 15 residues. Only the CDR3 DNA stays, 45 bases, in frame from base 1. After removal of 6 bases from V and 4 bases from J, the junction retains 8 bases not matched to a gene. CDR1 SGHRS and CDR2 YFSETQ are derived from the germline V gene. Concerning this clone: Its antigen specificity is not known. Base quality data are lacking; no much larger clone is found one base away.

The specimen sequenced was PBMCs. The chain is assembled from TRBV5-1 and TRBJ2-7; 12 of the junction bases match TRBD1. The sequence came from a human donor in good health. The bases are TGCGCCAGCACCCTAGGGGGACAGGGGGCTTACGAGCAGTACTTC. It encodes CASTLGGQGAYEQYF.